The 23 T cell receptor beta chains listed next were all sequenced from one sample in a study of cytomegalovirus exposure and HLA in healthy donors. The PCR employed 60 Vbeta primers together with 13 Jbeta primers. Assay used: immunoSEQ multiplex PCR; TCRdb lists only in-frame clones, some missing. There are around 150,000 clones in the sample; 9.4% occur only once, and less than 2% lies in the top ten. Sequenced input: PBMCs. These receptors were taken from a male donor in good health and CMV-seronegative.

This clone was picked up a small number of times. The CDR3 DNA is TGTGCCAGCTCACCACCGTCCTACACAGGGCAGTTCTTC. This codes for CASSPPSYTGQFF. V is TRBV18 and J is TRBJ2-1; the D gene is possibly TRBD1 (5 bases). Trimming removed 0 bases at V and 12 bases at J, with 12 bases between. CDR1 KGHSH and CDR2 LQKENI come from the germline V gene. The CDR3 length is 13 residues.

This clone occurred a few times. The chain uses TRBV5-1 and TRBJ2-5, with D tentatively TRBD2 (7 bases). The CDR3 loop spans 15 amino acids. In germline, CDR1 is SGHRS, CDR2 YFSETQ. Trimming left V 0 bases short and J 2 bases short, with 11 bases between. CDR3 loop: CASSLEGGAQETQYF. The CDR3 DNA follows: TGCGCCAGCAGCTTGGAGGGGGGGGCTCAAGAGACCCAGTACTTC.

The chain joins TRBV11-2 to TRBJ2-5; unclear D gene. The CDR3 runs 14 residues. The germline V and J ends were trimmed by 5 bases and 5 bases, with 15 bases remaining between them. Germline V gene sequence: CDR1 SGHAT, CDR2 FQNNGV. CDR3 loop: CASSLRAGVETQYF. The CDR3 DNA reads TGTGCCAGCAGCCTCCGCGCTGGAGTCGAGACCCAGTACTTC. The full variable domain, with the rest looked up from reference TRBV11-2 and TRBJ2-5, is EAGVAQSPRYKIIEKRQSVAFWCNPISGHATLYWYQQILGQGPKLLIQFQNNGVVDDSQLPKDRFSAERLKGVDSTLKIQPAKLEDSAVYLCASSLRAGVETQYFGPGTRLLVL.

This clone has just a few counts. The CDR3, as DNA: TGTGCCAGTAGTCGACAGGGTGGGCAGCCCCAGCATTTT. Residues: CASSRQGGQPQHF. This chain joins TRBV19 and TRBJ1-5; 7 bases are shared with TRBD1. In germline, CDR1 is LNHDA, CDR2 SQIVND (reference sequence). J was trimmed by 7 bases and V by 5 bases; bases with no gene match: 5. The CDR3 contains 13 residues.

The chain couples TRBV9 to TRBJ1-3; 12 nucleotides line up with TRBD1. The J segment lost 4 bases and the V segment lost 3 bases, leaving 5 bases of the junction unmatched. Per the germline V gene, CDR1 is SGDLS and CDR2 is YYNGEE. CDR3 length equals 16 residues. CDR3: CASSGDRGLRGNTIYF. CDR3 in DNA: TGTGCCAGCAGCGGGGACAGGGGGCTACGAGGAAACACCATATATTTT.

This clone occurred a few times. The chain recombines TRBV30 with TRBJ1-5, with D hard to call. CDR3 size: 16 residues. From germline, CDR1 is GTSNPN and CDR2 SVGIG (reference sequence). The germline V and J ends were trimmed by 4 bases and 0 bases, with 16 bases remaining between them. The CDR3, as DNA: TGTGCCTGGATGAGCAGGCGGGATACTAGCAATCAGCCCCAGCATTTT. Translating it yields CAWMSRRDTSNQPQHF.

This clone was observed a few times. This chain's CDR3 is CASSFRGQGDQPQHF. The CDR3 DNA reads TGTGCCAGCAGCTTCCGCGGACAGGGGGACCAGCCCCAGCATTTT. The chain combines TRBV9 with TRBJ1-5, with TRBD1 matching over 10 bases. This CDR3 contains 15 residues. The germline V gene has CDR1 SGDLS and CDR2 YYNGEE. V lost 4 bases to trimming and J lost 7 bases; unmatched junction nucleotides: 8.

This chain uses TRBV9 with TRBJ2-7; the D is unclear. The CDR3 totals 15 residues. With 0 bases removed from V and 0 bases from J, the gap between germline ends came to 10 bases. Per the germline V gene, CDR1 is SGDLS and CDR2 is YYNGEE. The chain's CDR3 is CASSVGATSSYEQYF. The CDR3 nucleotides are TGTGCCAGCAGCGTAGGGGCAACCAGCTCCTACGAGCAGTACTTC.

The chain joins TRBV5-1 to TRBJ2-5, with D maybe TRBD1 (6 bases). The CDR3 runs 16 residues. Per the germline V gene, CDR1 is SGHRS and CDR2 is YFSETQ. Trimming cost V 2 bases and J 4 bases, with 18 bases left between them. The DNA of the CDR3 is TGCGCCAGCAGCTTTCAAGGGGGTGTGTTCGGAGAGACCCAGTACTTC. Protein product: CASSFQGGVFGETQYF.

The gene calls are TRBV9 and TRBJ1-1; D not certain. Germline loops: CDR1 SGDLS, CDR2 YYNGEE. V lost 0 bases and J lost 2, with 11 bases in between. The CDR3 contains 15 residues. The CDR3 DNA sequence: TGTGCCAGCAGCGTAGCAAGCGGACTAAACACTGAAGCTTTCTTT. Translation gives CASSVASGLNTEAFF.

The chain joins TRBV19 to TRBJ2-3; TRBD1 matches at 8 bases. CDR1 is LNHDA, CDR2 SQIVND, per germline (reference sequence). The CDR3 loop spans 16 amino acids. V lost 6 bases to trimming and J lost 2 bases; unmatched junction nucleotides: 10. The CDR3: CASRDLDRGVTDTQYF. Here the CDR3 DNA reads TGTGCCAGTAGGGACCTAGACAGGGGAGTCACAGATACGCAGTATTTT.

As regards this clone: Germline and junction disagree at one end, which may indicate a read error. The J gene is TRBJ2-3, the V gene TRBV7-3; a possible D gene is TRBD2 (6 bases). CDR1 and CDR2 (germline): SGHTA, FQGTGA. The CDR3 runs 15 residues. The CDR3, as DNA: TGTGCCAACAGCTGGGGCGGGGCGACCACAGATACGCAGTATTTT. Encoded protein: CANSWGGATTDTQYF.

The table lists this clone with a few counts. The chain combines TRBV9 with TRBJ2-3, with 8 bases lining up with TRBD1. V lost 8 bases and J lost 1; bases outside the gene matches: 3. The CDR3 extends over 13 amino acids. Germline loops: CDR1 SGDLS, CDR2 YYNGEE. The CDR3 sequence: CARPGQGTDTQYF. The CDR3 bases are TGTGCCAGACCGGGACAGGGCACAGATACGCAGTATTTT.

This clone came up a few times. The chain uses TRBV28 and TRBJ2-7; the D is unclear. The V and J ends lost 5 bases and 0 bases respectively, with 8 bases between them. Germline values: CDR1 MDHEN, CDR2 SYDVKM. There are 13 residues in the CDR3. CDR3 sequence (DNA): TGTGCCAGCAGTCCCGTCCCCTCCTACGAGCAGTACTTC. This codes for CASSPVPSYEQYF.

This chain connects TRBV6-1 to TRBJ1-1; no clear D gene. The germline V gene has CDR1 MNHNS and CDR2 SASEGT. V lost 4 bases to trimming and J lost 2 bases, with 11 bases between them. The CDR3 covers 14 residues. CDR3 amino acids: CASSARQTNTEAFF. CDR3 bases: TGTGCCAGCAGTGCTCGCCAGACTAACACTGAAGCTTTCTTT.

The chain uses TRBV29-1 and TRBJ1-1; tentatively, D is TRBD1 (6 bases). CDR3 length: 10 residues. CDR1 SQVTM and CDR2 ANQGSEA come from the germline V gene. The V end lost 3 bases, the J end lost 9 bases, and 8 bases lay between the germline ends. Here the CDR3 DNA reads TGCAGCGTTGATGGACAGAAAGCTTTCTTT. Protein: CSVDGQKAFF.

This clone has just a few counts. The CDR3 DNA sequence: TGTGCCAGCAGTTACGCGACCGGGACAGGGGAAAACATTCAGTACTTC. Its protein is CASSYATGTGENIQYF. V gene TRBV6-5 combines with J gene TRBJ2-4; 10 bases match TRBD1. Germline lookup yields CDR1 MNHEY and CDR2 SVGAGI. The CDR3 totals 16 residues. Trimming cost V 2 bases and J 5 bases; bases outside gene matches: 6.

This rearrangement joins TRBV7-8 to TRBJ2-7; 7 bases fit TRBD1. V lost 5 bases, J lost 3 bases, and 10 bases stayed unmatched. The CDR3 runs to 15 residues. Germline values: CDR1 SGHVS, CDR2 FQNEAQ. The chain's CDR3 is CASSTRQGGDYEQYF. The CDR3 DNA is TGTGCCAGCAGCACGCGACAGGGCGGCGACTACGAGCAGTACTTC.

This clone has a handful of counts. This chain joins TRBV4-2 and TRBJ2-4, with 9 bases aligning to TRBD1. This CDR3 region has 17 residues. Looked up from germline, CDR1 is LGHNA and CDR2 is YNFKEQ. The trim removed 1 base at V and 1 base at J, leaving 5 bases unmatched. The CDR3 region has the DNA TGTGCCAGCAGCCAAGTACAGGGGGCTATGGCCAAAAACATTCAGTACTTC. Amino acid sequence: CASSQVQGAMAKNIQYF.

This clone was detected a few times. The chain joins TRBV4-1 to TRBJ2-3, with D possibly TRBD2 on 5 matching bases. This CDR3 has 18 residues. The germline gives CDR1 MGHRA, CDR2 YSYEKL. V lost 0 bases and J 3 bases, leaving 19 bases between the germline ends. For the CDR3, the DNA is TGCGCCAGCAGCCAAGATCCAACCTCCCTCCGCGGGACAGATACGCAGTATTTT. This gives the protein CASSQDPTSLRGTDTQYF.

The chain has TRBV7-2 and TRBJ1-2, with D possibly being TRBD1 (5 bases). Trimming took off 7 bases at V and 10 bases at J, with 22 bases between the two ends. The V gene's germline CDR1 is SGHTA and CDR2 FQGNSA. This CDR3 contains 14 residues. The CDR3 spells CASKPGRGWGLYTF. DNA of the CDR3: TGTGCCAGCAAGCCCGGGCGGGGTTGGGGCCTCTACACCTTC. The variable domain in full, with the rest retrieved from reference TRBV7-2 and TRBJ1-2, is GAGVSQSPSNKVTEKGKDVELRCDPISGHTALYWYRQSLGQGLEFLIYFQGNSAPDKSGLPSDRFSAERTGGSVSTLTIQRTQQEDSAVYLCASKPGRGWGLYTFGSGTRLTVV.

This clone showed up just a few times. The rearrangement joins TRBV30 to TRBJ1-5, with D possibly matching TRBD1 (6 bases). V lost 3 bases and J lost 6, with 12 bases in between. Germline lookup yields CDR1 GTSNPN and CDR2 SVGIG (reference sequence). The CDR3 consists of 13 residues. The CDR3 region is CAWRGQGRQPQHF. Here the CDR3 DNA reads TGTGCCTGGAGGGGACAAGGACGTCAGCCCCAGCATTTT.

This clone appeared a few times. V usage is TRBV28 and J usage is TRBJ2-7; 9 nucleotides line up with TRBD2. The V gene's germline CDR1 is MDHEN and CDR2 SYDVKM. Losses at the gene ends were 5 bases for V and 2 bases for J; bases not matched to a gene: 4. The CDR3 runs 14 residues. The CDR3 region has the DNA TGTGCCAGCAGTCCCCGCGGGGGGGCCTACGAGCAGTACTTC. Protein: CASSPRGGAYEQYF.